The 17 T cell receptor beta chains listed next were all sequenced from one sample in a study of T cells in Graves' hyperthyroidism and ophthalmopathy (dated by TCRdb to the late 2010s). Libraries were made using multiplex PCR. The instrument was an Illumina HiSeq 2000. TCR beta CDR3 regions were amplified from RNA transcripts. For the first round of RT-PCR on the TCR CDR3, the HTBI primer set was used together with the Qiagen OneStep RT-PCR kit. TCRdb cleaned the public reads at Q25 with fastp, built clones with MiXCR and kept in-frame beta chains. Rows with a matching CDR3 protein are joined into one entry that keeps the most common DNA and genes. This sample lists around 520,000 distinct CDR3 sequences; approximately 15% were detected once. The ten largest account for around a sixth of the sample. Sequencing was done on a sample of blood. The source is a woman aged 18-29 years with Graves' hyperthyroidism.

This clonotype has a handful of counts. The CDR3 loop is CASSSSRDAAPEAFF. The CDR3 coding sequence is TGTGCCAGCAGCAGCAGCCGGGACGCTGCCCCTGAAGCTTTCTTT. The chain combines TRBV5-4 with TRBJ1-1, with a tentative D call TRBD1 (5 bases). Trimming left V 4 bases short and J 6 bases short, with 19 bases between. In germline, CDR1 is SGHNT, CDR2 YYREEE (reference sequence). The CDR3 covers 15 residues.

This clonotype was observed at least ten times. Here the CDR3 DNA reads TGTGCCAGCAGCCCGCTGGGAGCGGGAGGCCCAGATACGCAGTATTTT. The encoded protein is CASSPLGAGGPDTQYF. The chain has TRBV3-1 and TRBJ2-3; TRBD2 agrees at 9 bases. CDR3 length: 16 residues. The junction had 9 bases not matched to a gene; V was cut back by 4 bases and J by 4 bases. Per germline, CDR1 LGHDT and CDR2 YNNKEL (reference sequence).

This clonotype was counted between two and nine times. The chain is built from TRBV20-1 and TRBJ2-1; 8 nucleotides line up with TRBD2. Trimming cost V 0 bases and J 0 bases; bases outside gene matches: 7. This CDR3 contains 17 residues. Germline V lookup: CDR1 DFQATT, CDR2 SNEGSKA (reference sequence). CDR3 sequence: CSAREPLAGLSYNEQFF. CDR3 sequence (DNA): TGCAGTGCTAGAGAACCTTTAGCGGGACTCTCCTACAATGAGCAGTTCTTC.

This clonotype was detected many times. The chain carries TRBV24-1 and TRBJ2-5, with a weak D call TRBD1 (6 bases). CDR1 is KGHDR, CDR2 SFDVKD, per germline. The CDR3 loop spans 13 amino acids. V was cut by 5 bases and J by 5 bases, with 11 bases left in between. Here the CDR3 DNA reads TGTGCCACCAGTGCTGGACAGAGGGAGACCCAGTACTTC. Encoded protein: CATSAGQRETQYF.

This clonotype showed up many times. This chain uses TRBV20-1 with TRBJ2-3, with 8 bases identical to TRBD1. This CDR3 region has 15 residues. V was pared by 6 bases and J by 5 bases, with 13 bases of the junction left unmatched. CDR1 DFQATT and CDR2 SNEGSKA come from the germline V gene (reference sequence). The CDR3 sequence is CSAPTGQGVLDTQYF. CDR3 coding DNA: TGCAGTGCCCCAACCGGACAGGGTGTTTTAGATACGCAGTATTTT.

This clonotype occurred many times. The chain carries TRBV2 and TRBJ1-2; 12 bases agree with TRBD1. The V and J ends lost 4 bases and 3 bases, in that order; junction bases with no gene match: 6. Germline V gene sequence: CDR1 SNHLY, CDR2 FYNNEI. The CDR3 totals 16 residues. The CDR3 nucleotides are TGTGCCAGCAGTGGTTTTGGGACAGGGGGCGACTATGGCTACACCTTC. This sequence encodes CASSGFGTGGDYGYTF.

In its sample, this clonotype was seen a few times. V gene TRBV29-1 combines with J gene TRBJ2-6, with no clear D. The germline V gene has CDR1 SQVTM and CDR2 ANQGSEA. V was shortened by 4 bases and J by 0 bases, with 4 bases between the two germline ends. The CDR3 extends over 13 amino acids. The CDR3 DNA is TGCAGCGTTGGACCCTCTGGGGCCAACGTCCTGACTTTC. Its translation is CSVGPSGANVLTF.

Note on this clonotype: A much larger clone lies a single base off, so this may be a read error. The chain joins TRBV29-1 to TRBJ1-5; no clear D gene. The length of the CDR3 is 14 residues. CDR1 and CDR2 (germline): SQVTM, ANQGSEA. V was pared by 4 bases and J by 7 bases, with 17 bases between. CDR3 residues: CSVGHGQAGQPQHF. Written as DNA, the CDR3 is TGCAGCGTTGGACACGGCCAGGCAGGCCAGCCCCAGCATTTT.

The rearrangement joins TRBV25-1 to TRBJ1-1; D is uncertain. The CDR3 runs 14 residues. Per the germline V gene, CDR1 is MGHDK and CDR2 is SYGVNS. V was clipped by 4 bases and J by 4 bases, with 13 bases between them. CDR3 coding DNA: TGTGCCAGCAGTGTACGAGGTAGGTTCACTGAAGCTTTCTTT. This sequence encodes CASSVRGRFTEAFF.

The chain joins TRBV6-4 to TRBJ2-6, with a possible D match to TRBD1 (5 bases). The CDR3 totals 15 residues. Trimming left V 1 base short and J 2 bases short, with 6 bases between. The V gene's germline CDR1 is MRHNA and CDR2 SNTAGT. The CDR3 nucleotides are TGTGCCAGCAGTGACTTGACAGCTGGGGCCAACGTCCTGACTTTC. Translated, it gives CASSDLTAGANVLTF.

The gene calls are TRBV6-4 and TRBJ2-1; 8 bases line up with TRBD1. The V segment lost 5 bases and the J segment 8 bases; nucleotides outside the gene matches: 8. The CDR3 length is 14 residues. Germline lookup yields CDR1 MRHNA and CDR2 SNTAGT. CDR3 region: CASSSAGGFDEQFF. CDR3 bases: TGTGCCAGCAGTTCGGCAGGGGGCTTCGATGAGCAGTTCTTC.

This clonotype was counted at least ten times. This sequence joins TRBV11-3 and TRBJ1-3; 8 bases are shared with TRBD1. The CDR3 totals 17 residues. After removal of 6 bases from V and 0 bases from J, the junction contained 10 bases not matched to a gene. CDR1 and CDR2 from the germline V gene are SGHNT and YENEEA. The CDR3 bases are TGTGCCAGCAGGAGAAGGACAGGGCTCGACTCTGGAAACACCATATATTTT. Encoded protein: CASRRRTGLDSGNTIYF.

Regarding this clonotype: A much larger clone sits a single nucleotide away, making a read error possible. The chain links TRBV27 to TRBJ1-6, with D unclear. Between the trimmed V and J ends, which lost 4 bases and 13 bases, there was a span of 11 bases. The length of the CDR3 is 12 residues. Germline V gene data show CDR1 as MNHEY and CDR2 as SMNVEV (reference sequence). The CDR3 bases are TGTGCCAGCAGTTCCCGGACCGGCCCCCTCCACTTT. This gives the protein CASSSRTGPLHF.

This clonotype was seen many times. The chain combines TRBV30 with TRBJ2-3, with D uncertain. This CDR3 is 15 amino acids long. The V and J ends lost 4 bases and 6 bases respectively, with 20 bases between them. Germline CDR1 GTSNPN, CDR2 SVGIG (reference sequence). Here the CDR3 reads CAWNPRAGSSDTQYF. The CDR3 DNA reads TGTGCCTGGAACCCTAGGGCCGGCTCTTCCGATACGCAGTATTTT. The variable domain in full, completed from reference TRBV30 and TRBJ2-3, reads SQTIHQWPATLVQPVGSPLSLECTVEGTSNPNLYWYRQAAGRGLQLLFYSVGIGQISSEVPQNLSASRPQDRQFILSSKKLLLSDSGFYLCAWNPRAGSSDTQYFGPGTRLTVL.

The V gene is TRBV18, the J gene TRBJ1-1; a weak D match, TRBD1 (6 bases). The CDR3 extends over 13 amino acids. From germline, CDR1 is KGHSH and CDR2 LQKENI. V was pared by 11 bases and J by 1 base, with 14 bases between. This CDR3 is CAGRGAANTEAFF. Here the CDR3 DNA reads TGTGCCGGCCGGGGGGCGGCGAACACTGAAGCTTTCTTT.

This clonotype has just a few counts. V is TRBV4-2 and J is TRBJ2-4; the D is unclear. This CDR3 contains 17 residues. Germline V CDR1 and CDR2: LGHNA, YNFKEQ. V was shortened by 1 base and J by 1 base, with 14 bases between the two germline ends. As DNA, the CDR3 is TGTGCCAGCAGCCAAGTGGGCCAAACGGCTGCCAAAAACATTCAGTACTTC. Protein sequence: CASSQVGQTAAKNIQYF.

This clonotype was detected many times. The rearrangement links TRBV27 to TRBJ1-4; D gene unclear. Trimming left V 8 bases short and J 2 bases short, with 12 bases between. The germline gives CDR1 MNHEY, CDR2 SMNVEV (reference sequence). The CDR3 runs to 14 residues. The CDR3, as DNA: TGTGCCAGCCCTAAGGTATCGACTAATGAAAAACTGTTTTTT. Translating it yields CASPKVSTNEKLFF.